This is a list of T cell receptor beta chains from one sample in a study of blood T cell repertoires in COVID-19. This table comes from immunoSEQ multiplex PCR, and its TCRdb copy is limited to in-frame clones, with some not included. In the table there are a few hundred thousand clones, around 86% of which are singletons. Sequencing used peripheral blood. Receptors originate from a man aged 60 to 69 with acute or convalescent COVID-19. The CDR3 runs from the conserved cysteine through the conserved F or W. A D gene is named only where the DNA matches it firmly. Size is stated for part of the rows, as once, few or many counts, or as a class when the clone is expanded.

d_gene	v_gene	abundance	j_gene	CDR3nt	CDR3aa
NA	TRBV10-2	once	TRBJ2-7	TGCGCCAGCAGTGTCCCCTCTCACAACACGGAGCAGTACTTC	CASSVPSHNTEQYF
TRBD1	TRBV27	NA	TRBJ1-4	TGTGCCAGCAGTTTAGGACAGGGGCTTGAAAAACTGTTTTTT	CASSLGQGLEKLFF
NA	TRBV27	NA	TRBJ2-7	TGTGCCAGCAGTTACACGGGGTACTCCTACGAGCAGTACTTC	CASSYTGYSYEQYF
TRBD1	TRBV7-9	NA	TRBJ2-5	TGTGCCAGCAGCCGTGGGACAGTACCACAAGAGACCCAGTACTTC	CASSRGTVPQETQYF
TRBD2	TRBV3-1/TRBV3-2	NA	TRBJ2-7	TGTGCCAGCAGCCTAGCGGGGGGTACCTACGAGCAGTACTTC	CASSLAGGTYEQYF
NA	TRBV12-5	once	TRBJ2-7	TGTGCTAGTGGTTTAACAGGGAGTTCCTACGAGCAGTACTTC	CASGLTGSSYEQYF
TRBD2	TRBV4-2	NA	TRBJ2-3	TGTGCCAGCAGCCAATTAGCGGGGGGGCGGGCTAGCACAGATACGCAGTATTTT	CASSQLAGGRASTDTQYF
NA	TRBV5-8	NA	TRBJ1-3	TGTGCCAGCAGCTTGGCGGGGGCTGGAAACACCATATATTTT	CASSLAGAGNTIYF
TRBD1	TRBV9	NA	TRBJ2-7	TGTGCCAGCAGCGTAGGACAGGGAAATAGAATCTACGAGCAGTACTTC	CASSVGQGNRIYEQYF
NA	TRBV3-1/TRBV3-2	NA	TRBJ2-7	TGTGCCAGCAGCCAAGAGAACAGGTTAAGGTACGAGCAGTACTTC	CASSQENRLRYEQYF
NA	TRBV7-9	NA	TRBJ1-2	TGTGCCAGCAGTCTAGGGGACATGAGGGGCTACACCTTC	CASSLGDMRGYTF
NA	TRBV4-1	once	TRBJ1-2	TGCGCCAGCAGCCAAGAACGCGGGGGAGGGGCCTATGGCTACACCTTC	CASSQERGGGAYGYTF
TRBD1	TRBV5-6	NA	TRBJ2-7	TGTGCCAGCAGCTTGCGACAGGGGAACCTCTACGAGCAGTACTTC	CASSLRQGNLYEQYF
NA	TRBV5-6	NA	TRBJ2-2	TGTGCCAGCAGCTTGGGAGGGGACATTCGGAACACCGGGGAGCTGTTTTTT	CASSLGGDIRNTGELFF
TRBD1	TRBV6-5	NA	TRBJ1-2	TGTGCCAGCAGTCGCGACAGGGAAAAGGGTGGCTACACCTTC	CASSRDREKGGYTF
TRBD2	TRBV6-6	NA	TRBJ2-5	TGTGCCAGCAGTTACACTCCTAGCGGGGGCCAGACCCAGTACTTC	CASSYTPSGGQTQYF
TRBD1	TRBV6-2/TRBV6-3	NA	TRBJ2-5	TGTGCCAGCAGTACGACAGGGAATCAAGAGACCCAGTACTTC	CASSTTGNQETQYF
TRBD2	TRBV15	NA	TRBJ2-1	TGTGCCACCAGCAGAGGAGAGCTAGCGGGGACTGAGCAGTTCTTC	CATSRGELAGTEQFF
NA	TRBV7-6	NA	TRBJ2-2	TGTGCCAGCAGCCACGGCGGGGAGCTGTTTTTT	CASSHGGELFF
NA	TRBV5-4	NA	TRBJ1-1	TGTGCCAGCAGCCAGACAGAGAACACTGAAGCTTTCTTT	CASSQTENTEAFF
TRBD2	TRBV2	NA	TRBJ2-4	TGTGCCAGCAGTGAGCGGGGGGCTGGAAACATTCAGTACTTC	CASSERGAGNIQYF
NA	TRBV18	NA	TRBJ2-1	TGTGCCAGCTCACCACCAGGGGCCTCCTACAATGAGCAGTTCTTC	CASSPPGASYNEQFF
NA	TRBV20-1	NA	TRBJ2-7	TGCAGTGCTAGTAGCAGGGCATCGGCTTTCGAGCAGTACTTC	CSASSRASAFEQYF
NA	TRBV7-2	NA	TRBJ1-2	TGTGCCAGCAGCTTACCGGGGTTCGGCTATGGCTACACCTTC	CASSLPGFGYGYTF
TRBD1	TRBV4-1	once	TRBJ1-1	TGCGCCAGCACGATGGTAGGGGGCGCGAATGAAGCTTTCTTT	CASTMVGGANEAFF
NA	TRBV4-2	NA	TRBJ2-7	TGTGCCAGCAGCCAAGATCGGGTCGACTACGAGCAGTACTTC	CASSQDRVDYEQYF
NA	TRBV18	NA	TRBJ2-3	TGTGCCAGCTCCCAGAATCGGGGAGATACGCAGTATTTT	CASSQNRGDTQYF
NA	TRBV18	NA	TRBJ1-1	TGTGCCAGCTCTGAGGGCGGGAACACTGAAGCTTTCTTT	CASSEGGNTEAFF
NA	TRBV7-8	NA	TRBJ1-1	TGTGCCAGCAGCTTAGTCCCACAGGGGAACACTGAAGCTTTCTTT	CASSLVPQGNTEAFF
TRBD1	TRBV18	NA	TRBJ2-3	TGTGCCAGCTCACCAGTAATGACCGGGACAGGGGGGGCAGATACGCAGTATTTT	CASSPVMTGTGGADTQYF
NA	TRBV4-2	once	TRBJ2-3	TGTGCCAGCAGCCAAAGGGACTCAAGACCTAGCACAGATACGCAGTATTTT	CASSQRDSRPSTDTQYF
TRBD1	TRBV6-6	NA	TRBJ2-1	TGTGCCAGCAGGGGACAGGTGATCTATGAGCAGTTCTTC	CASRGQVIYEQFF
TRBD1	TRBV18	NA	TRBJ2-2	TGTGCCAGCTCGCCCCTGGGGACAGGGGGCATCGGGGAGCTGTTTTTT	CASSPLGTGGIGELFF
NA	TRBV28	NA	TRBJ1-5	TGTGCCAGCCGCCGGGACTTCTTTAGCAATCAGCCCCAGCATTTT	CASRRDFFSNQPQHF
NA	TRBV11-2	once	TRBJ1-1	TGTGCCAGCAGCCCATTGGGGGGTGGTACTGAAGCTTTCTTT	CASSPLGGGTEAFF
NA	TRBV7-2	once	TRBJ2-7	TGTGCCAGCAGCTTAGCGCCGGGGGACTACGAGCAGTACTTC	CASSLAPGDYEQYF
NA	TRBV28	NA	TRBJ2-7	TGTGCCAGCAGTTTATCAGCGGCCCCAACCTGGGGTATCCCTTACTTC	CASSLSAAPTWGIPYF
TRBD1	TRBV19	NA	TRBJ1-1	TGTGCCAGTAGTCCTAGGACAGGGTGGGCTGAAGCTTTCTTT	CASSPRTGWAEAFF
TRBD2	TRBV28	once	TRBJ2-5	TGTGCCAGCAGTTCCGTAGCGGGGGGGCTGGAGACCCAGTACTTC	CASSSVAGGLETQYF
TRBD2	TRBV27	NA	TRBJ2-7	TGTGCCAGCAGCTTTGGACTAGCGGGGGGTCCTCCCTACGAGCAGTACTTC	CASSFGLAGGPPYEQYF
NA	TRBV9	NA	TRBJ1-3	TGTGCCAGCAGCCCTGGGCCCGGAAACACCATATATTTT	CASSPGPGNTIYF
NA	TRBV30	NA	TRBJ2-5	TGTGCCTGGGACGTGGGGGGGGGCGAGACCCAGTACTTC	CAWDVGGGETQYF
NA	TRBV18	NA	TRBJ1-1	TGTGCCAGCTCACCACTTTCCGGGACAACGAACACTGAAGCTTTCTTT	CASSPLSGTTNTEAFF
TRBD1	TRBV7-2	NA	TRBJ1-6	TGTGCCAGCCGGCAGGGGGGTAATTCACCCCTCCACTTT	CASRQGGNSPLHF
TRBD1	TRBV5-4	NA	TRBJ2-7	TGTGCCAGCAGCTCGACAGGGACGACCTACGAGCAGTACTTC	CASSSTGTTYEQYF
TRBD1	TRBV6-4	NA	TRBJ1-6	TGTGCCAGCAGTGAGGGCGCAGGGGGGAATTCACCCCTCCACTTT	CASSEGAGGNSPLHF
NA	TRBV5-1	NA	TRBJ1-1	TGCGCCAGCAGCTTGGAGCAGGGCTTGAGCACTGAAGCTTTCTTT	CASSLEQGLSTEAFF
NA	TRBV2	NA	TRBJ1-2	TGTGCCAGCAGTGAATTGGGCTTCCTTGGCTACACCTTC	CASSELGFLGYTF
NA	TRBV2	NA	TRBJ2-2	TGTGCCAGCAGTGGGATTGGTCTAGCTGGCACCGGGGAGCTGTTTTTT	CASSGIGLAGTGELFF
NA	TRBV3-1/TRBV3-2	NA	TRBJ1-5	TGTGCCAGCAGCCAAGGCGAAGCCAGCAATCAGCCCCAGCATTTT	CASSQGEASNQPQHF
TRBD1	TRBV19	NA	TRBJ2-4	TGTGCCAGTAGTCCAAAAATGGGACAGTTGGTGGCCAAAAACATTCAGTACTTC	CASSPKMGQLVAKNIQYF
NA	TRBV5-6	once	TRBJ2-7	TGTGCCAGCAGCCCCTTGGCGCGCGGCGAGCAGTACTTC	CASSPLARGEQYF
NA	TRBV7-9	NA	TRBJ2-7	TGTGCCAGCAGCCCAGGCCCCCAGAGAGCTTACGAGCAGTACTTC	CASSPGPQRAYEQYF
TRBD1	TRBV7-7	NA	TRBJ1-5	TGTGCCAGCAGCCCGGGACAGGGTTACGGTCAGCCCCAGCATTTT	CASSPGQGYGQPQHF
TRBD2	TRBV13	NA	TRBJ2-1	TGTGCCAGCAGCCAAGAGCAGGGAGGGACCTACTACAATGAGCAGTTCTTC	CASSQEQGGTYYNEQFF